This note documents a single T cell receptor (beta chain) sequence. What it binds is not known. Possible read error: a much larger clone is one base away. Time point of the sample: newly diagnosed GD, antithyroid drugs for less than 3 months. Making the TCR library involved RNA that had been extracted from PBMCs. TCR beta libraries were built with iRepertoire HTBI primers and Arm-PCR of CDR3 regions. TCRdb reprocessed the multiplex PCR reads via MiXCR and lists one record per CDR3 protein. The table shows around 450,000 distinct CDR3 sequences, with approximately 16% occurring only once. The data were obtained in a study of regulatory T cells in long-lasting Graves disease. Regarding the study as a whole: Persistent-disease Graves' patients showed less TCR diversity than new cases. New patients shared 966 public clonotypes, and persistent patients shared more, with about 2,500.

The CDR3 consists of 15 residues. The germline V gene has CDR1 MDHEN and CDR2 SYDVKM. V shed 6 bases and J 2 bases; nucleotides not matched to a gene: 6. The sample was also linked to a second study, of T cells in Graves' hyperthyroidism and ophthalmopathy. This second report adds: Diagnoses rested on clinical symptoms, serum thyroxine and TRAb, thyroid ultrasound and orbital computed tomography. HTBI primers were used for first-round RT-PCR of the TCR CDR3.

The sequencing used peripheral blood mononuclear cells (PBMCs), collected at new diagnosis, from a patient treated with antithyroid drugs. This TCR was recovered from a woman aged 40-49 years with Graves disease. The V call is TRBV28, the J call TRBJ2-1; 8 bases are shared with TRBD2. The CDR3 DNA sequence: TGTGCCAGCAGACTGGGACTAGGGGCCTACAATGAGCAGTTCTTC. This codes for CASRLGLGAYNEQFF.